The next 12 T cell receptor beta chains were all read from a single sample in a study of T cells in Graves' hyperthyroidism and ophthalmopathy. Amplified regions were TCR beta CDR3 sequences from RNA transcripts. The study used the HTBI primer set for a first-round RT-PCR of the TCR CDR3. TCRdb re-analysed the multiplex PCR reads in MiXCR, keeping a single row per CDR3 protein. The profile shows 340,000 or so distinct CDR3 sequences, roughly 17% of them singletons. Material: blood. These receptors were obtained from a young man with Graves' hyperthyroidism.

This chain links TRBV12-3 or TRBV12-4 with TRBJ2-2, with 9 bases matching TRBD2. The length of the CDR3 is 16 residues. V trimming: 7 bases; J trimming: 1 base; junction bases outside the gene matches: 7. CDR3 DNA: TGTGCCAGCACCCCTTATAGCGGGGGGAACACCGGGGAGCTGTTTTTT. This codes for CASTPYSGGNTGELFF.

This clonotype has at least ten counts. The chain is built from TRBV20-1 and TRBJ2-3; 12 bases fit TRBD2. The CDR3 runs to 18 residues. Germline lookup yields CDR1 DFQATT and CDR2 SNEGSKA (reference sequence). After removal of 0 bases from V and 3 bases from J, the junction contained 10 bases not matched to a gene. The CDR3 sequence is CSARDPSGRGGVTDTQYF. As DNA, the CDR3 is TGCAGTGCTAGAGATCCTAGCGGGAGGGGGGGGGTAACAGATACGCAGTATTTT.

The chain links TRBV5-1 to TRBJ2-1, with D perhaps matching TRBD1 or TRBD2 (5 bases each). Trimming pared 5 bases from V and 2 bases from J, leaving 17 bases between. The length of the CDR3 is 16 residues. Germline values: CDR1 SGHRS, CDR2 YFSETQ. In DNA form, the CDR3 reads TGCGCCAGCAGACGAAGCGCTGGGGGTCCCTACAATGAGCAGTTCTTC. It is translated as CASRRSAGGPYNEQFF.

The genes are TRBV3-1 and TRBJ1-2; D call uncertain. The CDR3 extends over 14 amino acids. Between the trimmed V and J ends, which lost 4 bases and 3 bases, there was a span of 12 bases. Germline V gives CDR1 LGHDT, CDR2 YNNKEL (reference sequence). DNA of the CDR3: TGTGCCAGCAGCCGCCCCGAAAGCCACTATGGCTACACCTTC. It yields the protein CASSRPESHYGYTF.

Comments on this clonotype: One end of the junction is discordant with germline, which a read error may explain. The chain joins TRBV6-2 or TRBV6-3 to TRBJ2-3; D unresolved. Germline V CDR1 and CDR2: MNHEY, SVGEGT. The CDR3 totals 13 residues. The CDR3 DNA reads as TGTGCCAGCAGTTACTTGGGCACAGATATGCAGTATTTT. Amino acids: CASSYLGTDMQYF.

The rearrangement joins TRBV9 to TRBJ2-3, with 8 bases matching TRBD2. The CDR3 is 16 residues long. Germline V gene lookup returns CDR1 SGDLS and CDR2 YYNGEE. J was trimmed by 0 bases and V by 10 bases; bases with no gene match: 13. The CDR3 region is CASKPGGMTSTDTQYF. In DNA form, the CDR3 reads TGTGCCTCAAAACCGGGAGGGATGACTAGCACAGATACGCAGTATTTT.

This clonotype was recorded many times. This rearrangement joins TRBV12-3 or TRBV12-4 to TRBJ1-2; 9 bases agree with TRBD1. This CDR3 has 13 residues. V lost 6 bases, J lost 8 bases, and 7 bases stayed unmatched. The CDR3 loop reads CASSQGQGLGYTF. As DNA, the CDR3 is TGTGCCAGCAGCCAGGGACAGGGCTTGGGCTACACCTTC.

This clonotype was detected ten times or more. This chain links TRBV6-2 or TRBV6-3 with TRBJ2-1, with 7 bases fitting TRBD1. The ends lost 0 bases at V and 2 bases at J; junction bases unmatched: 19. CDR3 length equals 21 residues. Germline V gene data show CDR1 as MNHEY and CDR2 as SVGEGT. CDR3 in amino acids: CASSYSTMAGMPQGAYNEQFF. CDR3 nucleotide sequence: TGTGCCAGCAGTTACTCGACAATGGCAGGGATGCCTCAGGGGGCCTACAATGAGCAGTTCTTC.

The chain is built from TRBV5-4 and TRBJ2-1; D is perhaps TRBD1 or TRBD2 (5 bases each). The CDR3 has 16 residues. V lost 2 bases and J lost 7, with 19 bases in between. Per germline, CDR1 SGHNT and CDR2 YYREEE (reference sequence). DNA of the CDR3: TGTGCCAGCAGCTTTGCCCGAGGGGCGGAATATAATGAGCAGTTCTTC. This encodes CASSFARGAEYNEQFF.

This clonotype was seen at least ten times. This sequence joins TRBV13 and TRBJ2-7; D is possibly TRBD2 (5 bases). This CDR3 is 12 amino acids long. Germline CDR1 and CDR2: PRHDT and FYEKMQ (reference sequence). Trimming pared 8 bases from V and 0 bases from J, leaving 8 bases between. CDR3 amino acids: CASGSRSYEQYF. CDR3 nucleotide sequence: TGTGCCAGCGGGAGCCGCTCCTACGAGCAGTACTTC.

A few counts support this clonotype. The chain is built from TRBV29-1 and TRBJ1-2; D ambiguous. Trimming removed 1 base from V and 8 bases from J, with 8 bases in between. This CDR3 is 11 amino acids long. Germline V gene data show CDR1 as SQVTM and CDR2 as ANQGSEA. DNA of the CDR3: TGCAGCGTTGAAGGGGGAGCCGGCTACACCTTC. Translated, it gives CSVEGGAGYTF.

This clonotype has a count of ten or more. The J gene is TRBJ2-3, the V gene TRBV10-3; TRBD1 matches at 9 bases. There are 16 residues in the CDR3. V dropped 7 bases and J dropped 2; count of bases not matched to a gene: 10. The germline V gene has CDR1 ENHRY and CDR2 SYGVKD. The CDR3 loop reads CAIKIATGGTTDTQYF. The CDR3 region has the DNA TGTGCCATCAAGATCGCGACAGGGGGGACCACAGATACGCAGTATTTT.